A single sample gave rise to the 10 T cell receptor beta chains below, sequenced in a study of control samples from healthy donors and cancer patients (dated by TCRdb to the early 2020s). Receptor amplification or capture employed the immunoSEQ multiplex PCR assay. TCRdb retrieved this table from immuneACCESS and kept in-frame rearrangements only. Not all clones are present; in checked studies, unresolved V genes account for under half, and no reason is known for the remainder. In all, the sample holds fewer than 200,000 clones, and 95% to 96% of those were seen once. In total, the top ten clones hold approximately 0.93% of the sample. Sequencing used blood. These receptors all come from a woman under 40 in good health.

The chain is built from TRBV19 and TRBJ1-5; D gene unclear. CDR3 length: 13 amino acids. Between the trimmed V and J ends, which lost 4 bases and 4 bases, there was a span of 8 bases. Germline assignment: CDR1 LNHDA and CDR2 SQIVND (reference sequence). CDR3 amino acids: CASSTPGNQPQHF. DNA for the CDR3: TGTGCCAGTAGTACCCCGGGGAATCAGCCCCAGCATTTT. The variable domain in full, completed from reference TRBV19 and TRBJ1-5, reads DGGITQSPKYLFRKEGQNVTLSCEQNLNHDAMYWYRQDPGQGLRLIYYSQIVNDFQKGDIAEGYSVSREKKESFPLTVTSAQKNPTAFYLCASSTPGNQPQHFGDGTRLSIL.

The chain joins TRBV14 to TRBJ2-1; perhaps TRBD1 as D (6 bases). CDR3 length equals 13 residues. Germline values: CDR1 SGHDN, CDR2 FVKESK. The V and J ends lost 3 bases and 5 bases respectively, with 8 bases between them. The CDR3 DNA reads TGTGCCAGCAGCCATGAGGGGGACAATGAGCAGTTCTTC. Its protein is CASSHEGDNEQFF.

V gene TRBV2 combines with J gene TRBJ2-7; D is uncertain. V was shortened by 7 bases and J by 1 base, with 8 bases between the two germline ends. The CDR3 extends over 12 amino acids. Germline V CDR1 and CDR2: SNHLY, FYNNEI. The CDR3 DNA follows: TGTGCCAGCATGACGGCTTCCTACGAGCAGTACTTC. It encodes CASMTASYEQYF.

The V gene is TRBV30, the J gene TRBJ1-4; TRBD1 might be the D (5 bases). With 3 bases removed from V and 7 bases from J, the gap between germline ends came to 12 bases. Germline CDR1 is GTSNPN and CDR2 is SVGIG (reference sequence). This CDR3 has 13 residues. CDR3 nucleotides: TGTGCCTGGAGCGGGGGATTCGGTGAAAAACTGTTTTTT. It specifies CAWSGGFGEKLFF.

This sequence joins TRBV3-1 (or the pseudogene TRBV3-2) and TRBJ2-5; D is unresolved. Deletions cut 0 bases from V and 5 bases from J, with 10 bases between. The CDR3 is 14 amino acids. Germline V lookup: CDR1 LGHDT, CDR2 YNNKEL (reference sequence). The CDR3: CASSQDLAVETQYF. Written as DNA, the CDR3 is TGTGCCAGCAGCCAAGATTTAGCAGTTGAGACCCAGTACTTC.

The V call is TRBV24-1, the J call TRBJ2-1; 13 bases align to TRBD2. The CDR3 runs 17 residues. Trimming at V came to 5 bases and at J to 7 bases, leaving 10 bases not matched to a gene. CDR1 KGHDR and CDR2 SFDVKD come from the germline V gene. The CDR3 sequence: CATSGTTGLAGENEQFF. The DNA for the CDR3 is TGTGCCACCAGTGGTACCACTGGACTAGCGGGAGAAAATGAGCAGTTCTTC.

This clone was counted between two and nine times. Other DNA sequences of this sample code for an identical CDR3. This sequence joins TRBV3-1 (or the pseudogene TRBV3-2) and TRBJ2-7; D unresolved. Germline V gene data show CDR1 as LGHDT and CDR2 as YNNKEL (reference sequence). The V and J ends lost 6 bases and 3 bases respectively, with 6 bases between them. The CDR3 spans 11 residues. Here the CDR3 reads CASSSIYEQYF. The DNA of the CDR3 is TGTGCCAGCAGTTCCATCTACGAGCAGTACTTC.

This clone was picked up one time. V gene TRBV11-3 combines with J gene TRBJ2-5, with TRBD1 matching 9 bases. Germline V gene sequence: CDR1 SGHNT, CDR2 YENEEA. This CDR3 region has 15 residues. The V segment lost 5 bases and the J segment 2 bases; nucleotides outside the gene matches: 6. CDR3 residues: CASSKDRGIQETQYF. The CDR3 DNA follows: TGTGCCAGCAGCAAGGACAGGGGCATACAAGAGACCCAGTACTTC.

CDR3 region: CAISELQGMDEQFF. As DNA, the CDR3 is TGTGCCATCAGTGAGTTGCAGGGGATGGATGAGCAGTTCTTC. This chain links TRBV10-3 with TRBJ2-1; D is possibly TRBD1 (6 bases). The CDR3 is 14 amino acids. V dropped 1 base and J dropped 8 bases, with 12 bases sitting between them. Looked up from germline, CDR1 is ENHRY and CDR2 is SYGVKD.

The chain is built from TRBV6-5 and TRBJ1-6; D is uncertain. Germline loops: CDR1 MNHEY, CDR2 SVGAGI. The CDR3 extends over 15 amino acids. Deletions cut 0 bases from V and 5 bases from J, with 8 bases between. This CDR3 is CASSYSRRNNSPLHF. The CDR3 bases are TGTGCCAGCAGTTACTCAAGGCGGAATAATTCACCCCTCCACTTT.